This TCR beta chain is from a study of technical replicates of blood from four donors. TCRdb's copy holds only in-frame clones and misses some; the assay was immunoSEQ multiplex PCR. Of approximately 79,000 clones in the sample, 85% to 95% were seen once. Trimming cost V 5 bases and J 4 bases; bases outside gene matches: 5. Germline V gene data show CDR1 as LNHDA and CDR2 as SQIVND (reference sequence). The CDR3 spans 15 residues. The sample taken for sequencing was T cells isolated from PBMCs. This TCR was sampled from a human donor in good health. The V gene is TRBV19, the J gene TRBJ2-3; 11 bases are shared with TRBD1. CDR3 protein: CASSWTGGKADTQYF. CDR3 nucleotides: TGTGCCAGTAGTTGGACAGGGGGCAAGGCAGATACGCAGTATTTT.